This T cell receptor beta chain is drawn from a study of neoadjuvant nivolumab and ipilimumab in lung cancer. Measured with immunoSEQ multiplex PCR; TCRdb has only the in-frame clones, and not every one. The sample includes approximately 15,000 clones, around 70% seen only once; the top ten take roughly a quarter. In this sample, this clone turned up a few times. Its antigen is unidentified. Germline V gene data show CDR1 as SGDLS and CDR2 as YYNGEE. The CDR3 has 11 residues. Trimming shortened V by 4 bases and J by 7 bases, and 8 bases separated the two germline ends. Findings and limits, study-wide: TCR richness and clonality were higher in tumors than adjacent uninvolved lung.

V is TRBV9 and J is TRBJ1-2, with D unclear. Sequencing used peripheral blood, obtained after neoadjuvant nivolumab, alone or with ipilimumab, at or shortly before surgery. This sequence was found in an adult with non-small cell lung cancer. In DNA, the CDR3 is TGTGCCAGCAGCCCGGGTTTTGGCTACACCTTC. Translated, it gives CASSPGFGYTF. The full variable domain, in which reference TRBV9 and TRBJ1-2 provide the parts outside the CDR3, is DSGVTQTPKHLITATGQRVTLRCSPRSGDLSVYWYQQSLDQGLQFLIQYYNGEERAKGNILERFSAQQFPDLHSELNLSSLELGDSALYFCASSPGFGYTFGSGTRLTVV.